The entry below gives a single T cell receptor (beta chain) sequence along with its context. What it binds is unknown. In the PCR, 60 Vbeta and 13 Jbeta primers were used. Libraries were prepared by immunoSEQ multiplex PCR; TCRdb keeps only in-frame clonotypes and omits some of them. The sample yields some 96,000 clones, of which the top ten take up about 3.4%. This entry is derived from a study of cytomegalovirus exposure and HLA in healthy donors. Findings of the study overall: In vitro, a few CMV-associated chains proved specific for CMV antigens. With later analysis, a missense DCLRE1C variant became linked to TCR beta V- and J-gene trimming. Earlier findings revealed that most TCR beta V segments proved productive either about 87% or about 30% of the time. It was likely that a cluster of highly shared sequence variants was a sequencing artifact.

The TCR originated in a woman aged 25 to 39 in good health and CMV-seronegative. The sequenced sample was PBMCs.

In DNA form, the CDR3 reads TGCGCCAGCAGCTCCACACTAGCGGGAGGCCGCACGGAGCAGTTCTTC. This encodes CASSSTLAGGRTEQFF. The chain couples TRBV5-1 to TRBJ2-1; 12 positions match TRBD2. CDR1 SGHRS and CDR2 YFSETQ come from the germline V gene. V shed 3 bases and J 10 bases; nucleotides not matched to a gene: 11. The CDR3 extends over 16 amino acids.